This T cell receptor (beta chain) stems from a study of OX40 agonist ivuxolimab in advanced cancers. Some background on the complete study: Ivuxolimab was a fully human IgG2 agonistic monoclonal antibody targeting the costimulatory receptor OX40 (CD134). Intravenous ivuxolimab was administered to patients every 2 weeks at six dose levels: 0.01, 0.1, 0.3, 1.5, 3 and 10 mg/kg. Of the approximately 50 patients in dose escalation, 19 had hepatocellular carcinoma, some 15 had melanoma, 9 had renal cell carcinoma and 9 had head and neck cancer. The dose-escalation cohort was around 83% male with a mean age of about 58 years, ranging from about 20 to 85. Prior anti-PD-1, anti-PD-L1 or anti-CTLA-4 therapy was permitted, and checkpoint inhibitors had been received by 40% to 50% of dose-escalation patients. Partial responses occurred in three dose-escalation patients: two with cutaneous melanoma and one with hepatocellular carcinoma. Peripheral TCRbeta sequencing aimed to test whether ivuxolimab altered TCR sequence diversity and caused clonal T-cell expansion. The paper reports the monotherapy dose-escalation portion (N of about 54 patients) of the phase I ivuxolimab trial. General findings and caveats noted by the study authors: At doses of 0.1 to 3.0 mg/kg, clonal expansion of both CD4+ and CD8+ T cells in blood was seen between baseline and week 6. Which antigens the clonally expanded peripheral T cells were specific for was not determined. In the 0.1-3.0 mg/kg groups, partial responders had among the lowest normalized peripheral clonal expansion, particularly in CD8+ T cells. After ivuxolimab, CD8+ T cells had more expanded clones than CD4+ T cells on average. Low levels of normalized T-cell clonal expansion were also seen in some nonresponding patients.

There are 11 amino acids in the CDR3, from cysteine to phenylalanine inclusive. Only CDR3 DNA remains: 33 bases, in frame from the first base. Cut back by 4 bases and 4 bases, the V and J ends lie 7 bases apart. Per the germline V gene, SQVTM is the CDR1 and ANQGSEA is the CDR2. Patients with a history of autoimmune disease or receiving systemic immunosuppression were excluded from the trial. Peripheral blood for TCR sequencing was collected from all dose cohorts at baseline, on cycle 4 day 1, and on cycle 7 day 1. The samples were drawn from a first-in-human, open-label, multicenter phase I dose-escalation trial of ivuxolimab. Adults with locally advanced or metastatic head and neck squamous cell, hepatocellular, melanoma or renal cell carcinoma were enrolled in the trial. Before TCR sequencing, CD4+ T cells and CD8+ T cells from peripheral blood were sorted into separate populations. Comments on this clone: The clone's antigen remains unknown. Within one base of it there is no much larger clone, and no base qualities were kept.

For sequencing of the TCRbeta CDR3 region, genomic DNA was extracted from the sorted cells. The immunoSEQ Assay was used to sequence the TCRbeta CDR3 regions. TCRdb re-hosts the immuneACCESS table, in-frame sequences only. Its copies lack some clones; in the studies checked, an unresolved V gene accounts for under half of them, and the cause for the rest is not known. Here the sample has 100,000 or so clones; roughly 95% occur a single time. The ten largest clones represent approximately 2% of the sample. This receptor was identified in an adult with an advanced solid tumor such as melanoma, head and neck, liver or kidney cancer. Source: CD4+ or CD8+ T cells sorted from blood, taken in a trial of the OX40 agonist ivuxolimab. This sequence uses TRBV29-1 and TRBJ1-1, with the D gene not confidently named. The DNA is as follows: TGCAGCGTTGTGGGCGGCACTGAAGCTTTCTTT. This is translated as CSVVGGTEAFF.